This T cell receptor (beta chain) was recorded in a study of blood T cell repertoires in COVID-19. The protocol was immunoSEQ multiplex PCR, while the TCRdb copy is restricted to in-frame clones and leaves out a portion. The sample has 60,000 to 90,000 clones, around 90% seen once; the top ten hold 0.75% to 0.8%. This clone has just one count. Trimming at V came to 4 bases and at J to 8 bases, leaving 25 bases not matched to a gene. There are 20 residues in the CDR3. The V gene's germline CDR1 is MGHRA and CDR2 YSYEKL. What was sequenced was peripheral blood. The sequence was obtained from a woman older than 75 with acute or convalescent COVID-19. This chain joins TRBV4-1 and TRBJ1-4; 7 bases match TRBD1. DNA for the CDR3: TGCGCCAGCAGCCCGGACGAGGGGGCGATTAGGGGCGCGAGTTGGGAAAAACTGTTTTTT. It yields the protein CASSPDEGAIRGASWEKLFF.